What follows are 26 T cell receptor beta chains derived from one specimen sequenced in a study of cytomegalovirus exposure and HLA in healthy donors. PCR involved 60 Vbeta and 13 Jbeta primers. Sequenced by immunoSEQ multiplex PCR; TCRdb stores in-frame clones only, minus some. Of fewer than 150,000 clones in the sample, about four fifths were seen once. The sequenced material came from PBMCs. The receptors were gathered from a man aged 35-49 years in good health and CMV-seropositive.

The chain combines TRBV4-3 with TRBJ1-2; the D gene is possibly TRBD1 (5 bases). Germline loops: CDR1 LGHNA, CDR2 YSLEER. CDR3 length equals 18 residues. Trimming took 1 base from V and 0 from J, leaving 18 bases between them. For the CDR3, the DNA is TGCGCCAGCAGCCAAGGGTCTGGGGGAGGTTCGACTAACTATGGCTACACCTTC. It translates to CASSQGSGGGSTNYGYTF.

This clone was counted only a few times. The V gene is TRBV6-5, the J gene TRBJ2-7, with D perhaps TRBD1 (5 bases). Trimming cost V 6 bases and J 6 bases, with 15 bases left between them. The germline V gene encodes CDR1 MNHEY and CDR2 SVGAGI. CDR3 length: 13 amino acids. CDR3 residues: CASRDKRGREQYF. The CDR3 DNA follows: TGTGCCAGCAGGGACAAAAGGGGTCGCGAGCAGTACTTC.

About this clone: One end of the junction is discordant with germline, which a read error may explain. V usage is TRBV5-8 and J usage is TRBJ2-7; D might be TRBD1 (5 bases). The CDR3 has 11 residues. Germline-derived CDR1 and CDR2 are SGHTS and YDEGEE. The CDR3 sequence: CASSLVTGKNF. As DNA, the CDR3 is TGTGCCAGCAGCTTGGTAACAGGAAAAAACTTC.

The gene calls are TRBV5-6 and TRBJ2-2; D may be TRBD1 (5 bases). The CDR3 has 15 residues. Germline values: CDR1 SGHDT, CDR2 YYEEEE. V was trimmed by 4 bases and J by 3 bases, leaving 13 bases between them. In DNA, the CDR3 is TGTGCCAGCAGCATACCTTCGACAGACACCGGGGAGCTGTTTTTT. Its translation is CASSIPSTDTGELFF.

The chain has TRBV5-4 and TRBJ2-5, with 10 bases aligning to TRBD2. Germline lookup yields CDR1 SGHNT and CDR2 YYREEE (reference sequence). This CDR3 region has 15 residues. Trimming at V came to 5 bases and at J to 4 bases, leaving 8 bases not matched to a gene. In nucleotides, the CDR3 is TGTGCCAGCAGTCTTAGGACTAGCGGTGGAGAGACCCAGTACTTC. This translates into CASSLRTSGGETQYF.

The CDR3 DNA sequence: TGTGCCAGTAGTATGACAGGGGGCGCGACACAGCAGTACTTC. Translated: CASSMTGGATQQYF. The chain couples TRBV19 to TRBJ2-7; 10 nucleotides match TRBD1. The length of the CDR3 is 14 residues. The germline V gene encodes CDR1 LNHDA and CDR2 SQIVND (reference sequence). Trimming removed 3 bases from V and 8 bases from J; junction bases left unmatched: 7. Full variable domain (rest looked up from reference TRBV19 and TRBJ2-7): DGGITQSPKYLFRKEGQNVTLSCEQNLNHDAMYWYRQDPGQGLRLIYYSQIVNDFQKGDIAEGYSVSREKKESFPLTVTSAQKNPTAFYLCASSMTGGATQQYFGPGTRLTVT.

The J gene is TRBJ1-5, the V gene TRBV10-2, with D perhaps TRBD1 (6 bases). CDR1 WSHSY and CDR2 SAAADI come from the germline V gene. V shed 3 bases and J shed 2 bases, with 8 bases lying between them. This CDR3 has 14 amino acids. The CDR3 spells CASSDTGRNQPQHF. The CDR3, as DNA: TGCGCCAGCAGTGATACAGGGCGCAATCAGCCCCAGCATTTT.

This clone has just a few counts. V gene TRBV29-1 combines with J gene TRBJ1-1, with a weak D call TRBD1 (6 bases). The CDR3 spans 14 residues. Germline V CDR1 and CDR2: SQVTM, ANQGSEA. V shed 6 bases and J shed 2 bases, with 16 bases lying between them. The CDR3 DNA reads as TGCAGCGTGGTCCCGGGACAACTTAACACTGAAGCTTTCTTT. This translates into CSVVPGQLNTEAFF.

V usage is TRBV25-1 and J usage is TRBJ1-1, with D perhaps matching TRBD1 (6 bases). The V and J ends lost 2 bases and 0 bases respectively, with 7 bases between them. This CDR3 is 14 amino acids long. Germline loops: CDR1 MGHDK, CDR2 SYGVNS. The CDR3 DNA reads as TGTGCCAGCAGTGAACAGGGGATGAACACTGAAGCTTTCTTT. As protein: CASSEQGMNTEAFF.

The chain carries TRBV2 and TRBJ2-3, with 14 positions matching TRBD2. The CDR3 length is 17 residues. CDR1 is SNHLY, CDR2 FYNNEI, per germline. V lost 6 bases to trimming and J lost 0 bases; unmatched junction nucleotides: 5. The CDR3 reads CASRGTSGGPSTDTQYF. CDR3 nucleotide sequence: TGTGCCAGCAGGGGGACTAGCGGGGGCCCTAGCACAGATACGCAGTATTTT. Looking up the rest from reference TRBV2 and TRBJ2-3 gives the full variable domain: EPEVTQTPSHQVTQMGQEVILRCVPISNHLYFYWYRQILGQKVEFLVSFYNNEISEKSEIFDDQFSVERPDGSNFTLKIRSTKLEDSAMYFCASRGTSGGPSTDTQYFGPGTRLTVL.

The chain is built from TRBV27 and TRBJ1-1, with TRBD1 matching over 11 bases. The V gene end was trimmed by 5 bases and the J gene end by 7 bases; junction bases not matched to a gene: 9. This CDR3 is 15 amino acids long. Looked up from germline, CDR1 is MNHEY and CDR2 is SMNVEV (reference sequence). The CDR3 reads CASSTRTGGAGEAFF. In nucleotides, the CDR3 is TGTGCCAGCAGTACCAGGACAGGGGGCGCGGGTGAAGCTTTCTTT.

The chain joins TRBV18 to TRBJ2-2, with 8 bases matching TRBD1. V lost 2 bases to trimming and J lost 6 bases; unmatched junction nucleotides: 5. The germline gives CDR1 KGHSH, CDR2 LQKENI. This CDR3 is built from 15 residues. The CDR3 nucleotides read TGTGCCAGCTCACCATTGGACAGGGCATCCGGGGAGCTGTTTTTT. It translates to CASSPLDRASGELFF.

In the case of this clone: An end of the junction does not agree with germline; a read error may underlie this. The rearrangement uses TRBV2 and TRBJ1-3, with a possible D match to TRBD1 (5 bases). Germline V gene lookup returns CDR1 SNHLY and CDR2 FYNNEI. CDR3 size: 15 residues. CDR3 nucleotide sequence: TGTGCCAGCGGTGAAGAGGACGGGGGAGGAAACACCATATATTTT. This codes for CASGEEDGGGNTIYF.

The chain employs TRBV5-6 and TRBJ1-3; D not resolved. V lost 2 bases and J 4 bases, leaving 4 bases between the germline ends. CDR3 length equals 12 residues. Germline V lookup: CDR1 SGHDT, CDR2 YYEEEE. This chain's CDR3 is CASSLAGNTIYF. The CDR3 DNA reads TGTGCCAGCAGCTTAGCAGGAAACACCATATATTTT.

V gene TRBV11-2 combines with J gene TRBJ2-5; D unresolved. Germline V gene lookup returns CDR1 SGHAT and CDR2 FQNNGV. Trimming cost V 5 bases and J 5 bases, with 15 bases left between them. The CDR3 is 14 residues long. DNA of the CDR3: TGTGCCAGCAGCCCGTACCTAGGTTCGGAGACCCAGTACTTC. Translated: CASSPYLGSETQYF.

V usage is TRBV13 and J usage is TRBJ2-1; the match to TRBD1 covers 9 bases. The CDR3 is 15 amino acids. The J segment lost 9 bases and the V segment lost 5 bases, leaving 11 bases of the junction unmatched. Germline CDR1 is PRHDT and CDR2 is FYEKMQ (reference sequence). CDR3 loop: CASSANQGTGLEQFF. CDR3 DNA sequence: TGTGCCAGCAGCGCCAACCAGGGGACAGGGCTTGAGCAGTTCTTC.

The CDR3: CASILDRGGGYTF. CDR3 coding DNA: TGTGCCAGCATCCTAGACAGGGGAGGAGGCTACACCTTC. The V and J genes are TRBV7-2 and TRBJ1-2; 8 bases are a match to TRBD1. The CDR3 loop spans 13 amino acids. CDR1 is SGHTA, CDR2 FQGNSA, per germline. Germline trimming cut 7 bases from V and 8 bases from J; bases unmatched to any gene: 9.

This clone was seen a few times. V and J are TRBV6-4 and TRBJ2-7; 9 bases are shared with TRBD1. From germline, CDR1 is MRHNA and CDR2 SNTAGT. The CDR3 sequence is 13 residues long. J gave up 6 bases and V 4 bases, and 4 bases lay outside the gene matches. CDR3 in DNA: TGTGCCAGCAGTGCGGACAGGGGTGGCGAGCAGTACTTC. This codes for CASSADRGGEQYF.

The count of this clone is one. CDR3 loop: CASSFPPRGANTEAFF. DNA of the CDR3: TGTGCCAGCAGCTTCCCCCCCCGGGGGGCCAACACTGAAGCTTTCTTT. The chain uses TRBV5-5 and TRBJ1-1; TRBD1 might be the D (6 bases). CDR1 and CDR2 from the germline V gene are SGHKS and YYEKEE (reference sequence). This CDR3 is 16 amino acids long. V was trimmed by 2 bases and J by 2 bases, leaving 16 bases between them.

This chain links TRBV5-1 with TRBJ2-7; 10 bases are shared with TRBD2. CDR1 is SGHRS, CDR2 YFSETQ, per germline. The junction had 6 bases not matched to a gene; V was cut back by 2 bases and J by 4 bases. CDR3 length: 15 residues. In DNA form, the CDR3 reads TGCGCCAGCAGCTTAACAGCGGGGGGGCAATACGAGCAGTACTTC. Its protein product is CASSLTAGGQYEQYF.

The gene calls are TRBV27 and TRBJ1-5, with D tentatively TRBD1 (6 bases). Germline assignment: CDR1 MNHEY and CDR2 SMNVEV (reference sequence). V was clipped by 4 bases and J by 6 bases, with 10 bases between them. This CDR3 is 13 amino acids long. The CDR3 is CASSYRASQPQHF. The CDR3 nucleotides are TGTGCCAGCAGTTACAGGGCCAGTCAGCCCCAGCATTTT.

The chain links TRBV27 to TRBJ2-1; 13 bases match TRBD2. The CDR3 is 14 residues long. Trimming removed 2 bases from V and 12 bases from J; junction bases left unmatched: 4. Germline lookup yields CDR1 MNHEY and CDR2 SMNVEV (reference sequence). DNA for the CDR3: TGTGCCAGCAGTTTAACTCGGACTAGCGGGAGGCAGTTCTTC. It is translated as CASSLTRTSGRQFF.

Only a few counts were recorded for this clone. The rearrangement links TRBV5-4 to TRBJ2-5; 8 bases fit TRBD2. The germline V gene has CDR1 SGHNT and CDR2 YYREEE (reference sequence). The CDR3 extends over 15 amino acids. V lost 4 bases, J lost 1 base, and 6 bases stayed unmatched. The CDR3 region is CASSPSGGSQETQYF. The CDR3 coding sequence is TGTGCCAGCAGCCCCTCGGGGGGGTCCCAAGAGACCCAGTACTTC.

This clone showed up just once. V gene TRBV29-1 combines with J gene TRBJ1-1; D gene uncertain. V was trimmed by 4 bases and J by 3 bases, leaving 21 bases between them. Germline V gene data show CDR1 as SQVTM and CDR2 as ANQGSEA. The CDR3 contains 16 residues. CDR3 amino acids: CSVVAGMVGYYTEAFF. For the CDR3, the DNA is TGCAGCGTTGTGGCGGGAATGGTGGGATATTACACTGAAGCTTTCTTT.

This chain uses TRBV4-3 with TRBJ1-1; a possible D gene is TRBD1 (5 bases). With 6 bases removed from V and 2 bases from J, the gap between germline ends came to 19 bases. CDR3 length: 16 amino acids. Germline V CDR1 and CDR2: LGHNA, YSLEER. The CDR3 DNA follows: TGCGCCAGCAGGCAGGGAGGGGAGAAGGAAAACACTGAAGCTTTCTTT. As protein: CASRQGGEKENTEAFF.

This chain uses TRBV27 with TRBJ2-2; a weak D match, TRBD1 (5 bases). Between the trimmed V and J ends, which lost 4 bases and 6 bases, there was a span of 12 bases. The germline gives CDR1 MNHEY, CDR2 SMNVEV (reference sequence). This CDR3 is built from 14 residues. CDR3 residues: CASSSRQWAGELFF. DNA for the CDR3: TGTGCCAGCAGTTCGAGACAGTGGGCCGGGGAGCTGTTTTTT.